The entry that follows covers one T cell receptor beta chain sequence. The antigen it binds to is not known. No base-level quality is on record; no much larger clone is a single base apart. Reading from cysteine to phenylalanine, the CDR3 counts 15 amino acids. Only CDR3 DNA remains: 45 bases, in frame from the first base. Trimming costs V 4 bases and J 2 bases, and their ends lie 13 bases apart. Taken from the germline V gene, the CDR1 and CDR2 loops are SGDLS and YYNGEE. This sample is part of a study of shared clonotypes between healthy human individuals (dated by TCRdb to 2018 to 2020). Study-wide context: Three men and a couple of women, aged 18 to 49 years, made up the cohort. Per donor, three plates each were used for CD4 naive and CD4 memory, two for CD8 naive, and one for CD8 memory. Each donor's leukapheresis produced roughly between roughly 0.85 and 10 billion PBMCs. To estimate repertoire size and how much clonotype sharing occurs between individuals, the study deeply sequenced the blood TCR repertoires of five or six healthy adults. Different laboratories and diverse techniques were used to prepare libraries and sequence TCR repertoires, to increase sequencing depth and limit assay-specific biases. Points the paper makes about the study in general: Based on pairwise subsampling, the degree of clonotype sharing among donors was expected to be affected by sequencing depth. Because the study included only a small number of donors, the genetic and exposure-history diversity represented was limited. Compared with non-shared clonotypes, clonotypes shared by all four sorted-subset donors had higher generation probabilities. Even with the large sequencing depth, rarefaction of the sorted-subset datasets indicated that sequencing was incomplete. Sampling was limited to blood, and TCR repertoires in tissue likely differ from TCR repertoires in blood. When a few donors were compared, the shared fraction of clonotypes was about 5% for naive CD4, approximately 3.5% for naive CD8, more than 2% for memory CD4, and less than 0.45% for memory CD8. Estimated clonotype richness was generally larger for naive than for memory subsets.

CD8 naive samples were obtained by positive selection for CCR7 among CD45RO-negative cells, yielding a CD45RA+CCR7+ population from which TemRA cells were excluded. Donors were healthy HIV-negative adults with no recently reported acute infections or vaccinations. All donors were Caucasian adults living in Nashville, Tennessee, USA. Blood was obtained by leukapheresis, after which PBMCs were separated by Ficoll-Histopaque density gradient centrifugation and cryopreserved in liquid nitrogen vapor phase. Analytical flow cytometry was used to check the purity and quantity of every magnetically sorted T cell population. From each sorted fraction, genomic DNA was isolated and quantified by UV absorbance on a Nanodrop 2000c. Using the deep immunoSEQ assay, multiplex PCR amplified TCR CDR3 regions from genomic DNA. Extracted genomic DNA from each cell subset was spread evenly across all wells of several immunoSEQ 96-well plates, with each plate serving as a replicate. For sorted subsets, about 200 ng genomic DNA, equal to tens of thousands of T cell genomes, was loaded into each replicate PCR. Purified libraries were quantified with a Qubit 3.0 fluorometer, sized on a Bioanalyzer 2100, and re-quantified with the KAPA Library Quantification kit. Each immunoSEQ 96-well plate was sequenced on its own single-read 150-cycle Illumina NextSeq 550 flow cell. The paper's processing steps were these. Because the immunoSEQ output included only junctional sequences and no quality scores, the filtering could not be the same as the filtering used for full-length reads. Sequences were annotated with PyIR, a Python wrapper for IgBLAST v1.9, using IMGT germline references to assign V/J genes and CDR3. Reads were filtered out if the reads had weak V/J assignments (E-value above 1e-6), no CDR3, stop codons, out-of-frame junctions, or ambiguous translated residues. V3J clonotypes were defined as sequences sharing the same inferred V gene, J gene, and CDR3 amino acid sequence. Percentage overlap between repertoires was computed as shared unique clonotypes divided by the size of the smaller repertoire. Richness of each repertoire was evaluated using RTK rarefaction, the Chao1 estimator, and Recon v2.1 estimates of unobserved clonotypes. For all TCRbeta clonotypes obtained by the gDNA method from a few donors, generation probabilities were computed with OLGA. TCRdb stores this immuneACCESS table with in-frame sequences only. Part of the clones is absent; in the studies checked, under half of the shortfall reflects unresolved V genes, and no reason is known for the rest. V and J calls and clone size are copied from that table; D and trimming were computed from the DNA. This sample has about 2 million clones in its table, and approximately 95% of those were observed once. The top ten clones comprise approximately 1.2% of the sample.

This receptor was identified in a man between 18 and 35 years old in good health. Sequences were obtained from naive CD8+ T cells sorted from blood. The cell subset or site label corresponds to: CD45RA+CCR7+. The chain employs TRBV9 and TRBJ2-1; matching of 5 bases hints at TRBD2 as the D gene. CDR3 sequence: CASSPFAGTYNEQFF. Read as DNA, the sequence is TGTGCCAGCAGCCCCTTCGCCGGGACCTACAATGAGCAGTTCTTC.